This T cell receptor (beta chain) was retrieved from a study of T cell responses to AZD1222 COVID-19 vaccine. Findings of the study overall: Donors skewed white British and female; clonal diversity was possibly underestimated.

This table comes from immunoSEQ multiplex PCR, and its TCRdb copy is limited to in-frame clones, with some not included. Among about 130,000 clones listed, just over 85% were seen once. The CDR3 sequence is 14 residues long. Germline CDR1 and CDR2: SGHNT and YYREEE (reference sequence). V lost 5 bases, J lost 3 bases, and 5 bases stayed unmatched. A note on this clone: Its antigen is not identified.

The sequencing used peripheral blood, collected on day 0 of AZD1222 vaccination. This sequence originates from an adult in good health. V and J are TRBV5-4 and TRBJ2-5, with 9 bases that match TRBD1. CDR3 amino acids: CASSYRGPEETQYF. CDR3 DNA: TGTGCCAGCAGTTACAGGGGGCCCGAAGAGACCCAGTACTTC.